The rows below give T cell receptor beta chains drawn from one sample of a study of neurological immune-mediated disorders. Each CDR3 protein gets one entry after TCRdb re-called the 5' RACE reads with MiXCR. The profile shows some 43,000 distinct CDR3 sequences, 2% to 3% of them singletons. Sequences were obtained from PBMCs. These receptors originate from a man aged 25 to 40 with multiple sclerosis. Each CDR3 is given with its conserved first and last residue. The D gene is left open where the match is weak. The size of a clone is reported for some rows only, either as once, few or many, or as a class for expanded clones.

j_gene: TRBJ2-7; abundance: many; v_gene: TRBV20-1; d_gene: TRBD2; CDR3nt: TGCAGTGCTAGGAGCGATAGCGGGATCTACGAGCAGTACTTC; CDR3aa: CSARSDSGIYEQYF
j_gene: TRBJ2-7; abundance: few; v_gene: TRBV5-6; d_gene: TRBD2; CDR3nt: TGTGCCAGCAGCCCCCTGACTAGCGGGAGCGAATACGAGCAGTACTTC; CDR3aa: CASSPLTSGSEYEQYF
j_gene: TRBJ2-1; abundance: many; v_gene: TRBV20-1; d_gene: .; CDR3nt: TGCAGTGCTAGGGAACGGCTTGAGCAGTTCTTC; CDR3aa: CSARERLEQFF
j_gene: TRBJ1-1; abundance: .; v_gene: TRBV18; d_gene: .; CDR3nt: TGTGCCAGCTCACCGCCCCAGGGGAGGGACACTGAAGCTTTCTTT; CDR3aa: CASSPPQGRDTEAFF
j_gene: TRBJ2-2; abundance: many; v_gene: TRBV5-6; d_gene: .; CDR3nt: TGTGCCAGCCCCCCTTGCGGGGAGCTGTTTTTT; CDR3aa: CASPPCGELFF
j_gene: TRBJ1-2; abundance: many; v_gene: TRBV7-9; d_gene: .; CDR3nt: TGTGCCAGCAGCGAGCGGACAGCAAGCGGTGGCTACACCTTC; CDR3aa: CASSERTASGGYTF
j_gene: TRBJ1-6; abundance: few; v_gene: TRBV20-1; d_gene: .; CDR3nt: TGCAGTGCCCGAAATGGAGAGAACTCCTATAATTCAACCCTCAACTTT; CDR3aa: CSARNGENSYNSTLNF
j_gene: TRBJ2-1; abundance: many; v_gene: TRBV5-6; d_gene: .; CDR3nt: TGTGCCAGCAGCTTGGTAGGGTATGAGCAGTTCTTC; CDR3aa: CASSLVGYEQFF
j_gene: TRBJ2-7; abundance: many; v_gene: TRBV6-1; d_gene: .; CDR3nt: TGTGCCAGCAGTGTTGTCTACGAGCAGTACTTC; CDR3aa: CASSVVYEQYF
j_gene: TRBJ2-7; abundance: many; v_gene: TRBV20-1; d_gene: .; CDR3nt: TGCAGTGCTGGGATGAGCTCCTACGAGCAGTACTTC; CDR3aa: CSAGMSSYEQYF
j_gene: TRBJ2-5; abundance: many; v_gene: TRBV20-1; d_gene: .; CDR3nt: TGCAGTGCTGGTATAGAAGAGACCCAGTACTTC; CDR3aa: CSAGIEETQYF
j_gene: TRBJ2-7; abundance: many; v_gene: TRBV3-1; d_gene: .; CDR3nt: TGTGCCAGCAGCCTACAGGGATTCCACGAGCAGTACTTC; CDR3aa: CASSLQGFHEQYF
j_gene: TRBJ1-1; abundance: many; v_gene: TRBV12-3/TRBV12-4; d_gene: .; CDR3nt: TGTGCCAGCCTCCTTGCGAGGGGGATGAACACTGAAGCTTTCTTT; CDR3aa: CASLLARGMNTEAFF
j_gene: TRBJ2-1; abundance: many; v_gene: TRBV6-5; d_gene: .; CDR3nt: TGTGCCAGCAGTGACGTGTCCTATAGGAATGAGCAGTTCTTC; CDR3aa: CASSDVSYRNEQFF
j_gene: TRBJ1-5; abundance: many; v_gene: TRBV20-1; d_gene: .; CDR3nt: TGCAGTGCCAATCTGAAGGAAGCTCAGCCCCAGCATTTT; CDR3aa: CSANLKEAQPQHF
j_gene: TRBJ2-1; abundance: many; v_gene: TRBV6-4; d_gene: TRBD2; CDR3nt: TGTGCCAGCAGTGAAGCGGGGAACTCCTACAATGAGCAGTTCTTC; CDR3aa: CASSEAGNSYNEQFF
j_gene: TRBJ1-4; abundance: many; v_gene: TRBV6-6; d_gene: TRBD1; CDR3nt: TGTGCCAGCAGGCCAGGGGGGGATAATGAAAAACTGTTTTTT; CDR3aa: CASRPGGDNEKLFF
j_gene: TRBJ1-1; abundance: many; v_gene: TRBV5-1; d_gene: .; CDR3nt: TGCGCCAGCAGCAACGGAGGAAAGGGTTCGAACACTGAAGCTTTCTTT; CDR3aa: CASSNGGKGSNTEAFF
j_gene: TRBJ1-4; abundance: many; v_gene: TRBV5-1; d_gene: .; CDR3nt: TGCGCCAGCAGCTTGATCGGAAGTTCGCTTGCAACTAATGAAAAACTGTTTTTT; CDR3aa: CASSLIGSSLATNEKLFF
j_gene: TRBJ1-1; abundance: many; v_gene: TRBV5-1; d_gene: .; CDR3nt: TGCGCCAGCAGCTATCCACAGTCCCCTGAAGCTTTCTTT; CDR3aa: CASSYPQSPEAFF
j_gene: TRBJ2-3; abundance: .; v_gene: TRBV7-7; d_gene: .; CDR3nt: TGTGCCAGCAGCCTACGGGCGGCGGGGAACGCAGATACGCAGTATTTT; CDR3aa: CASSLRAAGNADTQYF
j_gene: TRBJ2-1; abundance: few; v_gene: TRBV6-5; d_gene: .; CDR3nt: TGTGCCAGCAGCCCCTCCAGGAACAGGGAAAATGAGCAGTTCTTC; CDR3aa: CASSPSRNRENEQFF